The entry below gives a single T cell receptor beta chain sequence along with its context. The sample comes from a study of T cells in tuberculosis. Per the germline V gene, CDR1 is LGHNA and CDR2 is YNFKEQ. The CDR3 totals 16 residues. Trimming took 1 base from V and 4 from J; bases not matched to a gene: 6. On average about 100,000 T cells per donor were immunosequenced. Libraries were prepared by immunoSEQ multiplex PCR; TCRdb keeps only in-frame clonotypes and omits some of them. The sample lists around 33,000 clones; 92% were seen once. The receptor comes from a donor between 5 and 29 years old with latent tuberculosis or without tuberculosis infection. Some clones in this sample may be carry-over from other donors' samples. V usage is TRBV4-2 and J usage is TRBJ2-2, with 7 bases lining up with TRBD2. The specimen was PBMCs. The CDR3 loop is CASSQGREMVTGELFF. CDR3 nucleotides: TGTGCCAGCAGCCAAGGGCGGGAGATGGTCACCGGGGAGCTGTTTTTT.